A selection of T cell receptor beta chains follows, all from one sample in a study of blood T cells in healthy people across ages. TCRdb re-called the 5' RACE reads through MiXCR, storing one row per CDR3 protein. The data show under 850,000 distinct CDR3 sequences, under 40% seen once. Sequencing was done on a sample of blood. The receptors were gathered from a man younger than 35 in good health. Each CDR3 is given with its conserved first and last residue. D genes are given only for firm matches. Clone size is stated in some rows and not others, as once, few, many or a class when expanded.

clone_size: few; v_call: TRBV12-3/TRBV12-4; j_call: TRBJ1-2; d_call: NA; cdr3_nt: TGTGCCAGCAGTCCCAGACAGGTTCGGTTCCATGGCTACACCTTC; cdr3_aa: CASSPRQVRFHGYTF
clone_size: NA; v_call: TRBV5-1; j_call: TRBJ1-2; d_call: NA; cdr3_nt: TGCGCCAGCAGCTCGGACGGGGACGGCTATGGCTACACCTTC; cdr3_aa: CASSSDGDGYGYTF
clone_size: NA; v_call: TRBV5-1; j_call: TRBJ2-5; d_call: TRBD2; cdr3_nt: TGCGCCAGCAGTAGCGGGGGGTCCCCCCAAGAGACCCAGTACTTC; cdr3_aa: CASSSGGSPQETQYF
clone_size: many; v_call: TRBV10-3; j_call: TRBJ2-7; d_call: TRBD1; cdr3_nt: TGTGCCATCAGTGGACAGGGGGGAGAGCAGTACTTC; cdr3_aa: CAISGQGGEQYF
clone_size: NA; v_call: TRBV12-3/TRBV12-4; j_call: TRBJ2-2; d_call: TRBD1; cdr3_nt: TGTGCCAGCACCCGGACAGGGGGCGAAACCAGGGAGCTGTTTTTT; cdr3_aa: CASTRTGGETRELFF
clone_size: many; v_call: TRBV11-2; j_call: TRBJ2-1; d_call: NA; cdr3_nt: TGTGCCAGCAGCTTGGTGGGGGACTCCTACAATGAGCAGTTCTTC; cdr3_aa: CASSLVGDSYNEQFF
clone_size: many; v_call: TRBV3-1; j_call: TRBJ2-5; d_call: NA; cdr3_nt: TGTGCCAGCAGCCAAGATAGGAAGACCCAGTACTTC; cdr3_aa: CASSQDRKTQYF
clone_size: NA; v_call: TRBV20-1; j_call: TRBJ2-3; d_call: TRBD2; cdr3_nt: TGCAGTGTCTACGTACCGGGACTAGCGGGGGGCCGGTTGGATACGCAGTATTTT; cdr3_aa: CSVYVPGLAGGRLDTQYF
clone_size: NA; v_call: TRBV9; j_call: TRBJ1-1; d_call: NA; cdr3_nt: TGTGCCAGCAGCGTCCGGGGGACCGGCATGGATGTAGCTTTCTTT; cdr3_aa: CASSVRGTGMDVAFF
clone_size: NA; v_call: TRBV10-3; j_call: TRBJ2-1; d_call: TRBD2; cdr3_nt: TGTGCCATCAGCCCGACTAGCGGGTTCAACAATGAGCAGTTCTTC; cdr3_aa: CAISPTSGFNNEQFF
clone_size: NA; v_call: TRBV30; j_call: TRBJ2-5; d_call: NA; cdr3_nt: TGTGCCTGGAGTCGCTTTGGGGACGGAATCCAAGAGACCCAGTACTTC; cdr3_aa: CAWSRFGDGIQETQYF
clone_size: NA; v_call: TRBV25-1; j_call: TRBJ2-7; d_call: TRBD1; cdr3_nt: TGTGCCAGCACACCCGGGACAGGAACCTACGAGCAGTACTTC; cdr3_aa: CASTPGTGTYEQYF
clone_size: NA; v_call: TRBV10-3; j_call: TRBJ2-6; d_call: NA; cdr3_nt: TGTGCCATCAGTGAGTCAGTTCTAACTAAGGGGGCCAACGTCCTGACTTTC; cdr3_aa: CAISESVLTKGANVLTF
clone_size: few; v_call: TRBV2; j_call: TRBJ1-2; d_call: TRBD1; cdr3_nt: TGTGCCAGCCGGACAGGGATTAATGGCTACACCTTC; cdr3_aa: CASRTGINGYTF
clone_size: few; v_call: TRBV10-3; j_call: TRBJ1-2; d_call: NA; cdr3_nt: TGTGCCATCAGCGGAACCGGGACGAGCTATGGCTACACCTTC; cdr3_aa: CAISGTGTSYGYTF
clone_size: many; v_call: TRBV10-3; j_call: TRBJ1-2; d_call: NA; cdr3_nt: TGTGCCATCATGAAAAAGGAGGATAACTATGGCTACACCTTC; cdr3_aa: CAIMKKEDNYGYTF
clone_size: once; v_call: TRBV6-6; j_call: TRBJ2-7; d_call: NA; cdr3_nt: TGTGCCAGCAGTTGCTTTAGGGCCTCCGAGCAGTACTTC; cdr3_aa: CASSCFRASEQYF
clone_size: few; v_call: TRBV4-2; j_call: TRBJ1-1; d_call: NA; cdr3_nt: TGTGCCAGCAGCCAAGATCGGGACATTGGAGTTGAAGCTTTCTTT; cdr3_aa: CASSQDRDIGVEAFF
clone_size: once; v_call: TRBV9; j_call: TRBJ2-6; d_call: NA; cdr3_nt: TGTGCCAGCAGCGTCGCAGGGACATCTGGGGCCAACGTCCTGACTTTC; cdr3_aa: CASSVAGTSGANVLTF
clone_size: NA; v_call: TRBV10-3; j_call: TRBJ1-6; d_call: NA; cdr3_nt: TGTGCCATCAGTGAGAGATCTGGTTCACCCCTCCACTTT; cdr3_aa: CAISERSGSPLHF
clone_size: NA; v_call: TRBV27; j_call: TRBJ1-6; d_call: NA; cdr3_nt: TGTGCCAGCAGTTCCGTGGACTTTATTAATCGGGCCTCCTATAATTCACCCCTCCACTTT; cdr3_aa: CASSSVDFINRASYNSPLHF
clone_size: NA; v_call: TRBV20-1; j_call: TRBJ2-1; d_call: TRBD2; cdr3_nt: TGCAGTGCTAGCCTCCTGCGGGGGATCAACAATGAGCAGTTCTTC; cdr3_aa: CSASLLRGINNEQFF
clone_size: many; v_call: TRBV6-2/TRBV6-3; j_call: TRBJ2-6; d_call: NA; cdr3_nt: TGTGCCAGCAGCCTTACCCATTCTGGGGCCAACGTCCTGACTTTC; cdr3_aa: CASSLTHSGANVLTF
clone_size: NA; v_call: TRBV27; j_call: TRBJ1-6; d_call: NA; cdr3_nt: TGTGCCAGCAGCCCACTCGACAGGTCGTATTCACCCCTCCACTTT; cdr3_aa: CASSPLDRSYSPLHF
clone_size: NA; v_call: TRBV3-1; j_call: TRBJ2-4; d_call: NA; cdr3_nt: TGTGCCAGCAGCCAAGATTTTTCTAGCTCCTACAATGAGCAGTACTTC; cdr3_aa: CASSQDFSSSYNEQYF
clone_size: few; v_call: TRBV5-1; j_call: TRBJ1-5; d_call: NA; cdr3_nt: TGCGCCAGCAGCCCTGGCGGGGGCGAGCAGCCCCAGCATTTT; cdr3_aa: CASSPGGGEQPQHF
clone_size: few; v_call: TRBV15; j_call: TRBJ2-2; d_call: TRBD2; cdr3_nt: TGTGCCACCAGCAGAGATGATTTGGCTAGCGGGGCCGGGGAGCTGTTTTTT; cdr3_aa: CATSRDDLASGAGELFF
clone_size: few; v_call: TRBV7-2; j_call: TRBJ1-1; d_call: TRBD1; cdr3_nt: TGTGCCAGCAGCCCATGGACAGGGGTGACGGCTGAAGCTTTCTTT; cdr3_aa: CASSPWTGVTAEAFF
clone_size: NA; v_call: TRBV4-1; j_call: TRBJ2-7; d_call: TRBD1; cdr3_nt: TGCGCCAGCAGCCAAGGTACAGGGGGACACGAGCAGTACTTC; cdr3_aa: CASSQGTGGHEQYF
clone_size: NA; v_call: TRBV15; j_call: TRBJ2-3; d_call: NA; cdr3_nt: TGTGCCACCAGCAGAGAGAGTGAAGATACGCAGTATTTT; cdr3_aa: CATSRESEDTQYF
clone_size: few; v_call: TRBV12-3/TRBV12-4; j_call: TRBJ1-5; d_call: NA; cdr3_nt: TGTGCCAGCAGTTTGAACCCAGGGGTGAGCAATCAGCCCCAGCATTTT; cdr3_aa: CASSLNPGVSNQPQHF
clone_size: NA; v_call: TRBV7-9; j_call: TRBJ2-3; d_call: NA; cdr3_nt: TGTGCCAGCAGCCCCACGACCGTTGGAGACACAGATACGCAGTATTTT; cdr3_aa: CASSPTTVGDTDTQYF
clone_size: NA; v_call: TRBV6-2/TRBV6-3; j_call: TRBJ2-5; d_call: TRBD2; cdr3_nt: TGTGCCAGCACCCCGACTAGCGTTCAAGAGACCCAGTACTTC; cdr3_aa: CASTPTSVQETQYF
clone_size: once; v_call: TRBV20-1; j_call: TRBJ2-7; d_call: TRBD1; cdr3_nt: TGCAGTGCGGGAAGGGGGCAGGACGAGCAGTACTTC; cdr3_aa: CSAGRGQDEQYF
clone_size: NA; v_call: TRBV4-1; j_call: TRBJ2-1; d_call: NA; cdr3_nt: TGCGCCAGCAGCCAAGACCGATTCAATGAGCAGTTCTTC; cdr3_aa: CASSQDRFNEQFF
clone_size: few; v_call: TRBV10-3; j_call: TRBJ1-2; d_call: NA; cdr3_nt: TGTGCCATCAGTGATGGTGTCGGCTACACCTTC; cdr3_aa: CAISDGVGYTF
clone_size: NA; v_call: TRBV5-1; j_call: TRBJ2-7; d_call: TRBD2; cdr3_nt: TGCGCCAGCAGCTTGCTACCGGGACTAGCGGAGGAGACCTCCTACAATGAGCAGTACTTC; cdr3_aa: CASSLLPGLAEETSYNEQYF
clone_size: few; v_call: TRBV7-3; j_call: TRBJ2-2; d_call: NA; cdr3_nt: TGTGCCAGCAGCTTGGGACTGACCACCGGGGAGCTGTTTTTT; cdr3_aa: CASSLGLTTGELFF
clone_size: NA; v_call: TRBV6-6; j_call: TRBJ2-1; d_call: TRBD2; cdr3_nt: TGTGCCAGCAGCCGCCCAATGGGGGAGGGCCCAGAGTTCTTC; cdr3_aa: CASSRPMGEGPEFF
clone_size: NA; v_call: TRBV6-2/TRBV6-3; j_call: TRBJ2-1; d_call: NA; cdr3_nt: TGTGCCAGCAGTTGGGGGATTCTAGCTAATGAGCAGTTCTTC; cdr3_aa: CASSWGILANEQFF
clone_size: NA; v_call: TRBV14; j_call: TRBJ1-2; d_call: NA; cdr3_nt: TGTGCCAGCAGCCAAGCCTACGGCCGGGGGTACTATGGCTACACCTTC; cdr3_aa: CASSQAYGRGYYGYTF
clone_size: NA; v_call: TRBV7-2; j_call: TRBJ2-7; d_call: TRBD1; cdr3_nt: TGTGCCAGCAGCTCCCCAGGACAGGGCGACGAGCAGTACTTC; cdr3_aa: CASSSPGQGDEQYF
clone_size: few; v_call: TRBV20-1; j_call: TRBJ2-5; d_call: TRBD2; cdr3_nt: TGCAGTGCTAGTACCCCGGGGGGGGACCTCAGGACCCAGTACTTC; cdr3_aa: CSASTPGGDLRTQYF
clone_size: many; v_call: TRBV2; j_call: TRBJ2-5; d_call: TRBD1; cdr3_nt: TGTGCCAGCAGCGACCCGGGACAGGGGAAAGAGACCCAGTACTTC; cdr3_aa: CASSDPGQGKETQYF
clone_size: NA; v_call: TRBV12-3/TRBV12-4; j_call: TRBJ2-5; d_call: NA; cdr3_nt: TGTGCCAGCAGTCAGGGACACGGAGAGACCCAGTACTTC; cdr3_aa: CASSQGHGETQYF
clone_size: NA; v_call: TRBV3-1; j_call: TRBJ2-1; d_call: TRBD2; cdr3_nt: TGTGCCAGCAGCCTTCTCGAGCCTCCAGCGGGGGTTAACAATGAGCAGTTCTTC; cdr3_aa: CASSLLEPPAGVNNEQFF
clone_size: NA; v_call: TRBV5-5; j_call: TRBJ1-2; d_call: NA; cdr3_nt: TGTGCCGGCAGCTTGGTTATGGGGGGCACCTATGGCTACACCTTC; cdr3_aa: CAGSLVMGGTYGYTF
clone_size: many; v_call: TRBV3-1; j_call: TRBJ2-1; d_call: NA; cdr3_nt: TGTGCCAGCAGCCAGTCGGGTAATGAGCAGTTCTTC; cdr3_aa: CASSQSGNEQFF
clone_size: NA; v_call: TRBV20-1; j_call: TRBJ1-5; d_call: NA; cdr3_nt: TGCAGTGCTAGAGCCCCGGGGGGAAGGGTAGGCCAGCCCCAGCATTTT; cdr3_aa: CSARAPGGRVGQPQHF
clone_size: NA; v_call: TRBV5-6; j_call: TRBJ2-1; d_call: TRBD2; cdr3_nt: TGTGCCAGCAGCTTCCCTCCAGCGGGGGGGAACTACAATGAGCAGTTCTTC; cdr3_aa: CASSFPPAGGNYNEQFF
clone_size: once; v_call: TRBV6-2/TRBV6-3; j_call: TRBJ2-2; d_call: NA; cdr3_nt: TGTGCCAGTAAGGGGGACGCCGTGATCGGGGAGCTGTTTTTT; cdr3_aa: CASKGDAVIGELFF
clone_size: NA; v_call: TRBV5-1; j_call: TRBJ1-2; d_call: NA; cdr3_nt: TGCGCCAGCAAATGGAATTCTAACTATGGCTACACCTTC; cdr3_aa: CASKWNSNYGYTF
clone_size: many; v_call: TRBV6-6; j_call: TRBJ2-7; d_call: TRBD1; cdr3_nt: TGTGCCAGCAGTTACCCAGGGGGCAGTCCCTACGAGCAGTACTTC; cdr3_aa: CASSYPGGSPYEQYF
clone_size: many; v_call: TRBV20-1; j_call: TRBJ2-1; d_call: NA; cdr3_nt: TGCAGTGCTACTCCGATAACAAGAGGCTCCTACAATGAGCAGTTCTTC; cdr3_aa: CSATPITRGSYNEQFF
clone_size: NA; v_call: TRBV25-1; j_call: TRBJ1-2; d_call: NA; cdr3_nt: TGTGCCAGCAGTTACCCAGGGACGAACTATGGCTACACCTTC; cdr3_aa: CASSYPGTNYGYTF
clone_size: few; v_call: TRBV4-1; j_call: TRBJ2-3; d_call: NA; cdr3_nt: TGCGCCAGCAGCCAAGTTCTCCTCACAGATACGCAGTATTTT; cdr3_aa: CASSQVLLTDTQYF
clone_size: NA; v_call: TRBV6-2/TRBV6-3; j_call: TRBJ2-2; d_call: NA; cdr3_nt: TGTGCCAGCAGTTACAATCTCGGGGAGCTGTTTTTT; cdr3_aa: CASSYNLGELFF
clone_size: NA; v_call: TRBV6-5; j_call: TRBJ1-4; d_call: TRBD1; cdr3_nt: TGTGCCAGCAGTACCCAGGGGGCGGATGAAAAACTGTTTTTT; cdr3_aa: CASSTQGADEKLFF
clone_size: NA; v_call: TRBV5-1; j_call: TRBJ2-7; d_call: TRBD1; cdr3_nt: TGCGCCAGCAGCCTCCAGGGGGATTGGGACTACGAGCAGTACTTC; cdr3_aa: CASSLQGDWDYEQYF